This record covers a single TCR beta chain. The sample originates from a study of blood T cell repertoires in COVID-19. Turning to the study itself: Samples taken during acute and convalescent COVID-19 were collected in the United States, Italy and Spain.

Some clones are missing from TCRdb's copy, which holds only in-frame ones; the method was immunoSEQ multiplex PCR. The sample has about 200,000 clones, around 90% seen once. Looked up from germline, CDR1 is MNHEY and CDR2 is SMNVEV (reference sequence). With V trimmed by 5 bases and J by 6 bases, 13 bases remained unmatched. This CDR3 has 16 residues. This TCR derives from a man between 50 and 59 years old with acute or convalescent COVID-19. The J gene is TRBJ2-1, the V gene TRBV27, with 7 bases aligning to TRBD2. Sequencing was carried out using peripheral blood. The CDR3 protein is CASSNTGTMAPNEQFF. For the CDR3, the DNA is TGTGCCAGCAGTAACACCGGGACTATGGCCCCCAATGAGCAGTTCTTC.